This TCR beta chain was sequenced during a study of cytomegalovirus exposure and HLA in healthy donors. Study results and caveats: The dataset shows that most TCR sequences were rare, while some public TCRs occurred in many donors.

The PCR used 60 Vbeta and 13 Jbeta primers. The table came from immunoSEQ multiplex PCR; TCRdb's copy has only in-frame clones and leaves some out. The data contain 130,000 to 150,000 clones, roughly 80% of them singletons. Looked up from germline, CDR1 is SGHNT and CDR2 is YYREEE (reference sequence). The CDR3 is 18 amino acids. J gave up 2 bases and V 3 bases, and 12 bases lay outside the gene matches. Note on this clone: Its antigen is unidentified.

The TCR originated in a woman aged 40 to 55 in good health and CMV-seropositive. Source material: PBMCs. The chain combines TRBV5-4 with TRBJ2-2; 8 positions agree with TRBD2. The CDR3 spells CASSSLGVAGLNTGELFF. The CDR3 DNA sequence: TGTGCCAGCAGCTCCCTCGGAGTAGCGGGGTTAAACACCGGGGAGCTGTTTTTT.